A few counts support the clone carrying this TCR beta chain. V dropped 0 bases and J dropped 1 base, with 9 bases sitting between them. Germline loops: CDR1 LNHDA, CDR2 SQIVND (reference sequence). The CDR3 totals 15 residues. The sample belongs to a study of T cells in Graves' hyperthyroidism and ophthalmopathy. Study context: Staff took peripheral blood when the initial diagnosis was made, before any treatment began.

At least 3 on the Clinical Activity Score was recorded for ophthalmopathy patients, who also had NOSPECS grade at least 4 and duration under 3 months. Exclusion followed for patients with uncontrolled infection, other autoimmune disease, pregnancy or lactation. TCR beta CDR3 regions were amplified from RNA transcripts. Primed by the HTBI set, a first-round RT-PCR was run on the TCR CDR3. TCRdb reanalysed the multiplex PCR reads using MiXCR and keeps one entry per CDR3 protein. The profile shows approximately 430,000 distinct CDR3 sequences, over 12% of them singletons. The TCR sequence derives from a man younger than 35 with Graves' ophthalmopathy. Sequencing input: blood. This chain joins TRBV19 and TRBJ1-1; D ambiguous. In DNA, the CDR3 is TGTGCCAGTAGTATAGATCCGGGTGAGAACACTGAAGCTTTCTTT. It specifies CASSIDPGENTEAFF.